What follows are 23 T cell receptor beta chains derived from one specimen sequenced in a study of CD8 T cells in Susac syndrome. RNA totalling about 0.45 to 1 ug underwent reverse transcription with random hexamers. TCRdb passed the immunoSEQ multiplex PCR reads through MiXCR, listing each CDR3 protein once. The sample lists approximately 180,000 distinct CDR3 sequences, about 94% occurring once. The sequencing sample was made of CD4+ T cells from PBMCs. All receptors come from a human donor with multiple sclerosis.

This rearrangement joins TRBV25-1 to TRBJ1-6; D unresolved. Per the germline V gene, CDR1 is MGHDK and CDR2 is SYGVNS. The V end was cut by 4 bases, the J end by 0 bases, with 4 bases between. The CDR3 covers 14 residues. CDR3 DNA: TGTGCCAGCAGTGTCAGCTCCTATAATTCACCCCTCCACTTT. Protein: CASSVSSYNSPLHF.

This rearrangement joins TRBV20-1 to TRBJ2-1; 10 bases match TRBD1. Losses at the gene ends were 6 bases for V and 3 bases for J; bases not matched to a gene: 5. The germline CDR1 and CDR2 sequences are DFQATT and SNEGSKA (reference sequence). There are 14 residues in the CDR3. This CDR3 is CSALGQGGYNEQFF. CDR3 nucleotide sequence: TGCAGTGCATTAGGACAGGGGGGCTACAATGAGCAGTTCTTC.

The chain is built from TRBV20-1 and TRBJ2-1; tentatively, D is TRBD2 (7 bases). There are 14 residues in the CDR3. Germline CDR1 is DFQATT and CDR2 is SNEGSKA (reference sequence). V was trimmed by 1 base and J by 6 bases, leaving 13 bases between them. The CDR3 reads CSARGRGAINEQFF. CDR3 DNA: TGCAGTGCTAGAGGACGGGGGGCTATCAATGAGCAGTTCTTC.

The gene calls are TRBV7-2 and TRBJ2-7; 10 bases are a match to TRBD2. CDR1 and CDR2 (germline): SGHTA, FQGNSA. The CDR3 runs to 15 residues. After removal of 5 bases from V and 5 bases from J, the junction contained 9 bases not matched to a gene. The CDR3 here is CASSPRTSGNHEQYF. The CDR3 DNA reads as TGTGCCAGCAGCCCCCGTACTAGCGGGAATCACGAGCAGTACTTC.

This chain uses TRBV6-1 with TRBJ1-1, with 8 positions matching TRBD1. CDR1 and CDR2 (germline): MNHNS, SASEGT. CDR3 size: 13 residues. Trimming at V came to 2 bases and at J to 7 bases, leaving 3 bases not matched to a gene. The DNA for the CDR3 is TGTGCCAGCAGTGAACGGGGGACAGGTGAAGCTTTCTTT. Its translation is CASSERGTGEAFF.

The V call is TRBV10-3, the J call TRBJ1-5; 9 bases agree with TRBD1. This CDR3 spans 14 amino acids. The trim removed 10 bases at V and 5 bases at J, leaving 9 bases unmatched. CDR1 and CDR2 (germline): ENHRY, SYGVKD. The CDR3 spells CATTRGQGDQPQHF. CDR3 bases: TGTGCCACCACGAGGGGACAGGGCGATCAGCCCCAGCATTTT.

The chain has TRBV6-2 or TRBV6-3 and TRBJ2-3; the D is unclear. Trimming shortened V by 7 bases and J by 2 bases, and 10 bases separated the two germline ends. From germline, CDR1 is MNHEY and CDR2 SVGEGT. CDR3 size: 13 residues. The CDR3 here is CASIRQHTDTQYF. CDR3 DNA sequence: TGTGCCAGCATACGTCAGCACACAGATACGCAGTATTTT.

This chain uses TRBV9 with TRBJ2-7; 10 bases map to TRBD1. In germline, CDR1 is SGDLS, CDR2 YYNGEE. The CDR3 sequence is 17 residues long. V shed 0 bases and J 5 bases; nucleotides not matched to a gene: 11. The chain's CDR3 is CASSVATGGQGNNEQYF. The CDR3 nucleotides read TGTGCCAGCAGCGTAGCTACAGGGGGACAGGGGAATAACGAGCAGTACTTC.

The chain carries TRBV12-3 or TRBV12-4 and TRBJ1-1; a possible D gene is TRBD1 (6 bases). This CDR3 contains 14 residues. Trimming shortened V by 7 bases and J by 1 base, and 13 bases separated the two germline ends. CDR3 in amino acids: CASNKDRANTEAFF. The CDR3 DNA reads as TGTGCCAGCAACAAGGACAGAGCGAACACTGAAGCTTTCTTT.

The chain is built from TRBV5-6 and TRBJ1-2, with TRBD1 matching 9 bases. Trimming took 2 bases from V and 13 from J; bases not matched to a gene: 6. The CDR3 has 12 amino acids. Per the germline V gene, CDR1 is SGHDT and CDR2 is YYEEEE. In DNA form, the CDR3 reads TGTGCCAGCAGCTTATACCGGGACAGGGCCACCTTC. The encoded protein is CASSLYRDRATF.

CDR3 nucleotides: TGTGCCAGTAGTCCGCTTGGCTACACCTTC. Its protein is CASSPLGYTF. The chain employs TRBV19 and TRBJ1-2; no clear D. The CDR3 has 10 residues. Germline CDR1 LNHDA, CDR2 SQIVND (reference sequence). V gave up 5 bases and J gave up 7 bases, with 5 bases separating them.

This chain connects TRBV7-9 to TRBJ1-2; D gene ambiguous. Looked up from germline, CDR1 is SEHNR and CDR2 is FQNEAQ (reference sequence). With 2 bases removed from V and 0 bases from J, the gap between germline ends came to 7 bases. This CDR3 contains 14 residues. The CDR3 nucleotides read TGTGCCAGCAGCTTATTTCCAGCTAACTATGGCTACACCTTC. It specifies CASSLFPANYGYTF.

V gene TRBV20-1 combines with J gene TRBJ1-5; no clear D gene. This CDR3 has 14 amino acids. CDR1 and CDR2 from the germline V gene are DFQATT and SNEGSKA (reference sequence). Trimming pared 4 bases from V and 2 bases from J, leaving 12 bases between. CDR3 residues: CSAIPPTGNQPQHF. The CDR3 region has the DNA TGCAGTGCTATCCCCCCTACCGGCAATCAGCCCCAGCATTTT.

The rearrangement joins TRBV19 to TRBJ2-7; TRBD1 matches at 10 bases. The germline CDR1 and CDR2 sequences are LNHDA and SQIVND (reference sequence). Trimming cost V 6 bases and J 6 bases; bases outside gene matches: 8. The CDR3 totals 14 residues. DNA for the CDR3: TGTGCCAGTAGAAAGACAGGGGGCTTTGGCGAGCAGTACTTC. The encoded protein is CASRKTGGFGEQYF.

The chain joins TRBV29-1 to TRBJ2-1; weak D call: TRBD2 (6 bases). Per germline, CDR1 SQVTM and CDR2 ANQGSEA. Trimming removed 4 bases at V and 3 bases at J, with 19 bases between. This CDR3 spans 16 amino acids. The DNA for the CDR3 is TGCAGCGTTGTCCCACGGGGGAATTGGGGCTACAATGAGCAGTTCTTC. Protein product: CSVVPRGNWGYNEQFF.

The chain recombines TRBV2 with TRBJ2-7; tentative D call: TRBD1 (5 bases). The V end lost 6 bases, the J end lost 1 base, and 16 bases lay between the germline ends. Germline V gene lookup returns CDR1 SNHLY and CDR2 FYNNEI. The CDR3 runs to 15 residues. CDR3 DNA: TGTGCCAGCAGGAGACAGCCAGACCTATCCTACGAGCAGTACTTC. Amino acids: CASRRQPDLSYEQYF. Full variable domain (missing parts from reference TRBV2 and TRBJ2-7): EPEVTQTPSHQVTQMGQEVILRCVPISNHLYFYWYRQILGQKVEFLVSFYNNEISEKSEIFDDQFSVERPDGSNFTLKIRSTKLEDSAMYFCASRRQPDLSYEQYFGPGTRLTVT.

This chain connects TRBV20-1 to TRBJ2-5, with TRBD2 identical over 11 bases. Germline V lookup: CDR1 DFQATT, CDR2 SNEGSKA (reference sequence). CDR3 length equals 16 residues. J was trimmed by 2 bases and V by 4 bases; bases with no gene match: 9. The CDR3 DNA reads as TGCAGTGCTAAAGGACTAGCGGGCGATTCGCAAGAGACCCAGTACTTC. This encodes CSAKGLAGDSQETQYF.

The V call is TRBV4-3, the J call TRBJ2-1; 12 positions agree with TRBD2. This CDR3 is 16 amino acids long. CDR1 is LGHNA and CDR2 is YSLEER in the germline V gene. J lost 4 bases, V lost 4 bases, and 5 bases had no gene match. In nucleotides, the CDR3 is TGCGCCAGCAGCCCCCGGACTAGCGGGGCGTACAATGAGCAGTTCTTC. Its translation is CASSPRTSGAYNEQFF.

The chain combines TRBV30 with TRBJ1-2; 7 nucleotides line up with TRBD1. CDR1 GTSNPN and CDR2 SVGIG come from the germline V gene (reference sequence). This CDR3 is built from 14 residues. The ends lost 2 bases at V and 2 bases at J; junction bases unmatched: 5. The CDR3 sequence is CAWSTSTGNYGYTF. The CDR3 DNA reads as TGTGCCTGGAGTACCTCGACAGGGAACTATGGCTACACCTTC.

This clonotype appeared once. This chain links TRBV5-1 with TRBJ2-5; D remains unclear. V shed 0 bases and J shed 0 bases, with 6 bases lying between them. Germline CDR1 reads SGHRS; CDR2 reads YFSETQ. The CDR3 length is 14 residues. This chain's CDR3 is CASSLGLDQETQYF. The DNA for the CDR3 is TGCGCCAGCAGCTTGGGACTTGACCAAGAGACCCAGTACTTC.

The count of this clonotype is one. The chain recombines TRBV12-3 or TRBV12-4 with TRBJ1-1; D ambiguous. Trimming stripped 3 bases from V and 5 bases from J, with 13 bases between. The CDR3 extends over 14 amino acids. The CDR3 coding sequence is TGTGCCAGCAGTTTTCTTTGGGAGGGAACTGAAGCTTTCTTT. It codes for CASSFLWEGTEAFF.

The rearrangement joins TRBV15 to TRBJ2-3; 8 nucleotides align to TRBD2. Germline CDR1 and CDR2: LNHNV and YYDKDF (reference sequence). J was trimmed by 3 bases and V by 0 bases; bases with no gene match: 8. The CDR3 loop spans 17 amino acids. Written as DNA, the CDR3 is TGTGCCACCAGCAGAGACAGCGGGGGCCCCGCGACAGATACGCAGTATTTT. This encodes CATSRDSGGPATDTQYF. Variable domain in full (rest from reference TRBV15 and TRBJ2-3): DAMVIQNPRYQVTQFGKPVTLSCSQTLNHNVMYWYQQKSSQAPKLLFHYYDKDFNNEADTPDNFQSRRPNTSFCFLDIRSPGLGDTAMYLCATSRDSGGPATDTQYFGPGTRLTVL.

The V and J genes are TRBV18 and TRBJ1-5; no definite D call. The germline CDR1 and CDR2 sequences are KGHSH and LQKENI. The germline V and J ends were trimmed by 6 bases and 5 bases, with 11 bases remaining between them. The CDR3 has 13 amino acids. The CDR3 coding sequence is TGTGCCAGCTCCTTCGGCCGGGATCAGCCCCAGCATTTT. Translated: CASSFGRDQPQHF.